This TCR beta chain was identified during a study of OX40 agonist ivuxolimab in advanced cancers. On the study more broadly: Three patients showed partial responses: one hepatocellular carcinoma and two cutaneous melanoma cases.

This CDR3 comprises 15 residues. V lost 4 bases and J 0 bases, leaving 9 bases between the germline ends. Looked up from germline, CDR1 is WSHSY and CDR2 is SAAADI. TCRdb's copy holds only in-frame clones and misses some; the assay was immunoSEQ multiplex PCR. This table has approximately 80,000 clones, 80% to 90% appearing once. This sequence was found in an adult with an advanced solid tumor such as melanoma, head and neck, liver or kidney cancer. This chain links TRBV10-2 with TRBJ2-2, with D perhaps matching TRBD2 (6 bases). Specimen: CD4+ or CD8+ T cells sorted from blood, collected in a trial of the OX40 agonist ivuxolimab. The CDR3 nucleotides are TGCGCCAGCAGTGCCAGCGGGTCGAACACCGGGGAGCTGTTTTTT. It encodes CASSASGSNTGELFF.